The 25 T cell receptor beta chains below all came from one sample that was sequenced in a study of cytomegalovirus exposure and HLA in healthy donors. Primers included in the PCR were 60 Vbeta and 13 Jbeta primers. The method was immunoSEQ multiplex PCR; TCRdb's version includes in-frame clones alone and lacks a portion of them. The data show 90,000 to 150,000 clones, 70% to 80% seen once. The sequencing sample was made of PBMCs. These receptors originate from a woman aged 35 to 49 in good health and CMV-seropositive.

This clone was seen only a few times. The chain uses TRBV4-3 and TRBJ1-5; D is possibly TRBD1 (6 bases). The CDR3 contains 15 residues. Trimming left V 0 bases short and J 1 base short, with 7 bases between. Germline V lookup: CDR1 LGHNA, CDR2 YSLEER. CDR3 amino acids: CASSQDGQSNQPQHF. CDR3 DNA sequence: TGCGCCAGCAGCCAAGACGGACAGAGCAATCAGCCCCAGCATTTT.

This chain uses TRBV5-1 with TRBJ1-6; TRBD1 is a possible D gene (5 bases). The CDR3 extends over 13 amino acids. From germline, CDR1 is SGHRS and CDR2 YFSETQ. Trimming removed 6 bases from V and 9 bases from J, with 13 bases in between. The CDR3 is CASTPTVGSPLHF. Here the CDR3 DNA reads TGCGCCAGCACACCGACAGTGGGTTCACCCCTCCACTTT.

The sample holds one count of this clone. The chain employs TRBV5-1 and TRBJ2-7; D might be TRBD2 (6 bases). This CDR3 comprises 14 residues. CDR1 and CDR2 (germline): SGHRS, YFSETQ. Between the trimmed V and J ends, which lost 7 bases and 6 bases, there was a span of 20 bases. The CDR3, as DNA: TGCGCCAGCGCGCGGGACCTCCCCTCTGCCGAGCAGTACTTC. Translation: CASARDLPSAEQYF.

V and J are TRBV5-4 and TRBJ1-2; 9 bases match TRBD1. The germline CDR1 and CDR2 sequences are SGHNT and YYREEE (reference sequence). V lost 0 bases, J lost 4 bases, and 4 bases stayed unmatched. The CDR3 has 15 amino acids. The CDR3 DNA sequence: TGTGCCAGCAGCTTGGCCGACAGGGGGGTCTATGGCTACACCTTC. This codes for CASSLADRGVYGYTF.

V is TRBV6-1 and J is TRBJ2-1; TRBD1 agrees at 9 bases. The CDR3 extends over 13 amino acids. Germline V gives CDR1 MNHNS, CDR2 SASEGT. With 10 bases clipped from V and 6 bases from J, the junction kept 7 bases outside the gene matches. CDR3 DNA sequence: TGTGCCACCTGGGACAGGGAAAGCAATGAGCAGTTCTTC. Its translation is CATWDRESNEQFF.

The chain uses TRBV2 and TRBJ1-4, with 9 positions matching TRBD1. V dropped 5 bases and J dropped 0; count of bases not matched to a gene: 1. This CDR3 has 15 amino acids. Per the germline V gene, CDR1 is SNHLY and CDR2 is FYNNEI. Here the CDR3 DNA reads TGTGCCAGCAGTAGGGACAGGGCAACTAATGAAAAACTGTTTTTT. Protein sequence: CASSRDRATNEKLFF.

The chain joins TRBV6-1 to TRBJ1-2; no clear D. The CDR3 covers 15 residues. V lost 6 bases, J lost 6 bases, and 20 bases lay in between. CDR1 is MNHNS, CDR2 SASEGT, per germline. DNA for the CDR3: TGTGCCAGCAGCCCCCAGCGTGGTCCTTGGGATGGCTACACCTTC. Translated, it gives CASSPQRGPWDGYTF.

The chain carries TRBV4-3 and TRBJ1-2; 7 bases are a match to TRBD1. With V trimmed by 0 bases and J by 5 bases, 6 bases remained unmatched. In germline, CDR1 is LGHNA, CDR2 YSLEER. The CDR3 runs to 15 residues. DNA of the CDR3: TGCGCCAGCAGCCAAGAATGGGCAGGGGGGTATGGCTACACCTTC. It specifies CASSQEWAGGYGYTF.

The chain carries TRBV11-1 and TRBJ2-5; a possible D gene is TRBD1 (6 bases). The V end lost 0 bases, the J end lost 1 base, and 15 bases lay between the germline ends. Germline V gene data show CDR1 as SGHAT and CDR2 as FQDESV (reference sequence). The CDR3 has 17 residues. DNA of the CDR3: TGTGCCAGCAGCTTAGCCCCCGGGACAACCAGCCAAGAGACCCAGTACTTC. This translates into CASSLAPGTTSQETQYF.

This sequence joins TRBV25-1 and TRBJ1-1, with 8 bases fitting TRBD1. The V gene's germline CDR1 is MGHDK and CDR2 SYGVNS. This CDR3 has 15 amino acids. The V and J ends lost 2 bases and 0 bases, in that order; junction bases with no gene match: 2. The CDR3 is CASSEGRGLNTEAFF. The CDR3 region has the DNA TGTGCCAGCAGTGAAGGCAGGGGGCTGAACACTGAAGCTTTCTTT.

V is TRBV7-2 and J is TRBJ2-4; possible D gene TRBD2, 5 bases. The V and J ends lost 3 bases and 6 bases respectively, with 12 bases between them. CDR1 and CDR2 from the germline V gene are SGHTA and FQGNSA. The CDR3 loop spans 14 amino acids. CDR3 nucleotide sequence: TGTGCCAGCAGCTTTAGAGGGTTTGGAAACATTCAGTACTTC. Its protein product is CASSFRGFGNIQYF.

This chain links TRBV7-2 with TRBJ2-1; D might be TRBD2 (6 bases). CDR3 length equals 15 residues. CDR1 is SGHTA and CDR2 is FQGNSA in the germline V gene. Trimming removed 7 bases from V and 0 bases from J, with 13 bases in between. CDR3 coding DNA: TGTGCCAGCATAGCGGTTCTGAGCTCCTACAATGAGCAGTTCTTC. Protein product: CASIAVLSSYNEQFF.

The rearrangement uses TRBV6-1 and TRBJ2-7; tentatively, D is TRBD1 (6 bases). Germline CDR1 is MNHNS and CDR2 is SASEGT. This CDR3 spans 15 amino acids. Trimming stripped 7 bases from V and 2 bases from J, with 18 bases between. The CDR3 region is CASNDPNRVPYEQYF. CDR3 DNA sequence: TGTGCCAGCAATGATCCGAACAGGGTTCCCTACGAGCAGTACTTC.

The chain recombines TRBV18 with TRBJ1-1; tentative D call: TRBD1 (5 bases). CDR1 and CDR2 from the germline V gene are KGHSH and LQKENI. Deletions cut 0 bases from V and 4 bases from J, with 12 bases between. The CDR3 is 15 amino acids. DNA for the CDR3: TGTGCCAGCTCACCACCGGGGGGGGACGGCACTGAAGCTTTCTTT. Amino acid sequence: CASSPPGGDGTEAFF.

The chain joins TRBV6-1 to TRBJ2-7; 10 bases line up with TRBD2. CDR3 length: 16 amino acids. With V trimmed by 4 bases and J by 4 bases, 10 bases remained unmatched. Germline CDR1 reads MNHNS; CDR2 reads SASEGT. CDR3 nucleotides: TGTGCCAGCAGTGGCTGGACTAGCGGTCGGGCTTACGAGCAGTACTTC. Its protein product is CASSGWTSGRAYEQYF.

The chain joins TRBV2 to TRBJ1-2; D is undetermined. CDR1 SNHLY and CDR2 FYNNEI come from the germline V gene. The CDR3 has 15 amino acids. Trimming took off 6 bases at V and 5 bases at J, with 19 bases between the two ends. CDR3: CASSEGGSQSYGYTF. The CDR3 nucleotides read TGTGCCAGCAGCGAGGGTGGATCACAGTCGTATGGCTACACCTTC.

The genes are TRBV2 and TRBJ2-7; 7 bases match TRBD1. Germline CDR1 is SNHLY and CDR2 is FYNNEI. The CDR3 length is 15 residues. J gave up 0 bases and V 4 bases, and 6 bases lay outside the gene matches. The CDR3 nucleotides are TGTGCCAGCAGTGTTGGGCAGGGGGTCTCCTACGAGCAGTACTTC. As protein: CASSVGQGVSYEQYF.

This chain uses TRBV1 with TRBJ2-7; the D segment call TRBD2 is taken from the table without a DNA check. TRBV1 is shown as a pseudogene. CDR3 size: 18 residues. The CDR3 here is CTSSQAPGESGGPREQYF. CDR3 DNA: TGCACCAGCAGCCAAGCTCCAGGGGAAAGCGGGGGGCCACGGGAGCAGTACTTC.

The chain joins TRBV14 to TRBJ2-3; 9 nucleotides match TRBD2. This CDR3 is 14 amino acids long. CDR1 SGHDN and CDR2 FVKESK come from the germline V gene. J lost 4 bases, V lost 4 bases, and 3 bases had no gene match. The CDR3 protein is CASSLGLASDTQYF. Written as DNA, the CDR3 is TGTGCCAGCAGCCTAGGACTAGCGTCAGATACGCAGTATTTT.

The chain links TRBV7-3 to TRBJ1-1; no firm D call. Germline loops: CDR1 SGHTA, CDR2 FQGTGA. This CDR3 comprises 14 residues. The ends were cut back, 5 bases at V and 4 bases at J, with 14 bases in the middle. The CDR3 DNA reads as TGTGCCAGCAGCCCACAGCCCGTGGGCACTGAAGCTTTCTTT. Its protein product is CASSPQPVGTEAFF.

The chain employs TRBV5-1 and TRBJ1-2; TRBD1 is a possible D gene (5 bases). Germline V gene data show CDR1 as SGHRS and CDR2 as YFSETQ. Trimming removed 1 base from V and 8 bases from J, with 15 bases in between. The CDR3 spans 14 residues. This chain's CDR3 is CASSLFAGSVGYTF. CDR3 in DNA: TGCGCCAGCAGCTTGTTTGCAGGGTCGGTGGGCTACACCTTC.

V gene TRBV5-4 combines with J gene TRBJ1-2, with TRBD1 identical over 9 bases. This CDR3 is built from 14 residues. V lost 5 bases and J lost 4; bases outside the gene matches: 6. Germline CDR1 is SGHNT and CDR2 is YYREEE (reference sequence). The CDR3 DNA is TGTGCCAGCAGTTTTGCGGGACAGGGCTATGGCTACACCTTC. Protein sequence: CASSFAGQGYGYTF.

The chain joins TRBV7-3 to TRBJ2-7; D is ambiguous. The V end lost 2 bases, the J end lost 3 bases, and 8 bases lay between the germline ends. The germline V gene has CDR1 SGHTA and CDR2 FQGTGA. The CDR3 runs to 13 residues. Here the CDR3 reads CASSLFRSYEQYF. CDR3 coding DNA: TGTGCCAGCAGCTTATTCAGAAGCTACGAGCAGTACTTC.

The CDR3 sequence: CASSSTASSYEQYF. In DNA, the CDR3 is TGTGCCAGCAGTTCGACAGCGAGCTCCTACGAGCAGTACTTC. This chain joins TRBV7-9 and TRBJ2-7; possibly TRBD1 for D (5 bases). Looked up from germline, CDR1 is SEHNR and CDR2 is FQNEAQ (reference sequence). Trimming took 6 bases from V and 0 from J, leaving 12 bases between them. The CDR3 is 14 amino acids.

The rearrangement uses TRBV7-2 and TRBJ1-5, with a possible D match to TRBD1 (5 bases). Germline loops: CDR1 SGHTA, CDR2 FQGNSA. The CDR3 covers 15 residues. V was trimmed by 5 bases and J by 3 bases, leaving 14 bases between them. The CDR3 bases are TGTGCCAGCAGCCTGGAACCGGGACTCAATCAGCCCCAGCATTTT. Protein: CASSLEPGLNQPQHF.